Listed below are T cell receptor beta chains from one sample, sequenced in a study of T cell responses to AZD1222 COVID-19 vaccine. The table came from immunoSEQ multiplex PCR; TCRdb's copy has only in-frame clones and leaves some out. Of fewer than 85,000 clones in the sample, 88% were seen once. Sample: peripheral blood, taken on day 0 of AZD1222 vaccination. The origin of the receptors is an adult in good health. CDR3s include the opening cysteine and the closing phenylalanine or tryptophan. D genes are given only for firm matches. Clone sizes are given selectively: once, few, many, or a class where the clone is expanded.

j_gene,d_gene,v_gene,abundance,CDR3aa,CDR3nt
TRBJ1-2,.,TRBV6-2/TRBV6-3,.,CASSYGSAFYTF,TGTGCCAGCAGTTACGGGTCAGCTTTCTACACCTTC
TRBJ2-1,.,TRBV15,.,CATSKTIDEQFF,TGTGCCACCAGCAAAACGATCGATGAGCAGTTCTTC
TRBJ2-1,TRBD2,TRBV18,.,CASSLGAGGRYNEQFF,TGTGCCAGCTCACTTGGCGCGGGAGGGCGCTACAATGAGCAGTTCTTC
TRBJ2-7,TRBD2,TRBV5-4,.,CASSLTSGRTSEQYF,TGTGCCAGCAGCTTAACTAGCGGGAGGACGTCCGAGCAGTACTTC
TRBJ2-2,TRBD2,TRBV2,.,CASSPGGVSSQTGELFF,TGTGCCAGCAGCCCCGGGGGGGTCAGTTCCCAAACCGGGGAGCTGTTTTTT
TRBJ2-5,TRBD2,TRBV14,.,CASSPRLGLVQETQYF,TGTGCCAGCAGTCCCCGCCTGGGACTAGTTCAAGAGACCCAGTACTTC
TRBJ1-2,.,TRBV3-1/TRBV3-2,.,CASSQGGYGYTF,TGTGCCAGCAGCCAAGGGGGTTATGGCTACACCTTC
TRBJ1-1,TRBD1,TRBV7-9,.,CASSSDRVRHTEAFF,TGTGCCAGCAGCTCGGACAGGGTGAGGCACACTGAAGCTTTCTTT
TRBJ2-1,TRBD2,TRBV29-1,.,CSVEWVSGSYYNEQFF,TGCAGCGTTGAATGGGTTAGCGGGAGCTACTACAATGAGCAGTTCTTC
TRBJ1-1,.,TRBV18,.,CASSPGRQDSEAFF,TGTGCCAGCTCACCGGGCAGGCAAGATTCTGAAGCTTTCTTT
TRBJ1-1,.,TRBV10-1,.,CASSLSTGNTEAFF,TGCGCCAGCAGTCTATCGACTGGGAACACTGAAGCTTTCTTT
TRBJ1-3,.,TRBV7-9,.,CASSLSQGTIYF,TGTGCCAGCAGCTTATCTCAGGGCACCATATATTTT
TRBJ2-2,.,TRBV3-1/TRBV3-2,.,CASRRNTGELFF,TGTGCCAGCCGCCGGAACACCGGGGAGCTGTTTTTT
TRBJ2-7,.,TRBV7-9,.,CASSLEAGSSYEQYF,TGTGCCAGCAGCTTAGAGGCAGGTTCCTCCTACGAGCAGTACTTC
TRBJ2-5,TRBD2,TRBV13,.,CASSYRWTSGSDYQETQYF,TGTGCCAGCAGCTACCGTTGGACTAGCGGCAGCGATTACCAAGAGACCCAGTACTTC
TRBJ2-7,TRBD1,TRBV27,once,CASMGGQDPSYEQYF,TGTGCCAGCATGGGGGGACAGGATCCATCCTACGAGCAGTACTTC
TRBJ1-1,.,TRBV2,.,CASNLVGAVTEAFF,TGTGCCAGCAACCTGGTGGGGGCGGTTACTGAAGCTTTCTTT
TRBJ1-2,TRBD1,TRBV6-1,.,CASSDTGGGGYTF,TGTGCCAGCAGTGACACAGGGGGAGGTGGCTACACCTTC
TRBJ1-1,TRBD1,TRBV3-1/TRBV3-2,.,CASSDRGAEAFF,TGTGCCAGCAGCGACAGGGGCGCTGAAGCTTTCTTT
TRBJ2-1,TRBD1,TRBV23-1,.,CASSLPLRTGGLDEQFF,TGCGCCAGCAGTCTCCCTCTCCGGACAGGTGGATTGGATGAGCAGTTCTTC
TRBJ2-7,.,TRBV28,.,CASKFGLGLRDEQYF,TGTGCCAGCAAATTTGGGCTAGGACTACGGGACGAGCAGTACTTC
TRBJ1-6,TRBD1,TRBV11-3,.,CASSSLTQTGASSYNSPLHF,TGTGCCAGCAGCTCCTTAACACAGACAGGGGCGAGCTCCTATAATTCACCCCTCCACTTT
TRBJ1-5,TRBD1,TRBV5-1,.,CASRGQPVSNQPQHF,TGCGCCAGCAGGGGACAGCCAGTTAGCAATCAGCCCCAGCATTTT
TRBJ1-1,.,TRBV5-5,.,CASSLGTEAFF,TGTGCCAGCAGCTTAGGCACTGAAGCTTTCTTT
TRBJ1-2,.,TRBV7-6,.,CASSPTTGRQDGYTF,TGTGCCAGCAGCCCAACCACGGGACGGCAAGATGGCTACACCTTC
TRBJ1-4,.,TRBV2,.,CASSDIRVSNEKLFF,TGTGCCAGCAGTGATATTCGGGTCAGTAATGAAAAACTGTTTTTT
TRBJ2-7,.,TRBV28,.,CASSLPSGGEQYF,TGTGCCAGCAGTTTACCATCAGGTGGCGAGCAGTACTTC
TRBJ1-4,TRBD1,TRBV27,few,CASRPMTGFPEKLFF,TGTGCCAGCAGGCCAATGACAGGGTTTCCTGAAAAACTGTTTTTT
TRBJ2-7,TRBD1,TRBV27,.,CASSWDRGYEQYF,TGTGCCAGCAGTTGGGACAGGGGCTACGAGCAGTACTTC
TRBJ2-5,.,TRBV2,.,CASSGGTQETQYF,TGTGCCAGCAGTGGTGGGACCCAAGAGACCCAGTACTTC
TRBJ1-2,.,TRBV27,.,CASSFDYPGSAGYTF,TGTGCCAGCAGTTTCGATTATCCCGGCAGCGCGGGCTACACCTTC
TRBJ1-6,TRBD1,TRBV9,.,CASSVTGGYTSPLHF,TGTGCCAGCAGCGTCACAGGGGGCTATACTTCACCCCTCCACTTT
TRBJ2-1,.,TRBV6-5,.,CASSYSPRGDDNEQFF,TGTGCCAGCAGTTACTCCCCTCGCGGAGATGACAATGAGCAGTTCTTC
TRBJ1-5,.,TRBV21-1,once,CASRQLHQPQHF,TGTGCCAGCAGACAGCTTCATCAGCCCCAGCATTTT
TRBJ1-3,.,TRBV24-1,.,CATSYDRLGNTIYF,TGTGCCACCAGTTATGACAGGCTTGGAAACACCATATATTTT
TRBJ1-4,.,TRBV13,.,CASSVRAHGKLFF,TGTGCCAGCAGCGTAAGGGCCCACGGAAAACTGTTTTTT
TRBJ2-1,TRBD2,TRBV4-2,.,CASSIRTSREQFF,TGTGCCAGCAGCATCCGGACTAGCAGGGAGCAGTTCTTC
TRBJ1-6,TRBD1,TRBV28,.,CASRLGQGLGSYNSPLHF,TGTGCCAGCAGGCTGGGACAGGGGTTGGGTTCCTATAATTCACCCCTCCACTTT
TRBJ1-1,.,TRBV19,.,CASRTPLQATEAFF,TGTGCCAGTAGGACGCCGTTACAGGCCACTGAAGCTTTCTTT
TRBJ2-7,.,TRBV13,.,CASSSGLSYEQYF,TGTGCCAGCAGCTCCGGACTATCCTACGAGCAGTACTTC
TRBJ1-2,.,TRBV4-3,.,CASSQSTGTVNYGYTF,TGCGCCAGCAGCCAATCAACGGGAACAGTCAACTATGGCTACACCTTC